This T cell receptor beta chain is from a study of beta chain features in type 1 diabetes. Turning to the study itself: Healthy donors and patients had similar age, gender and cell yields. Study results and caveats: For patients, the naive, central memory and Treg TCRB repertoires appeared more alike than for healthy donors.

The study reverse transcribed the entire isolated RNA, so it sequenced expressed TCRB transcripts. Assay used: immunoSEQ multiplex PCR; TCRdb lists only in-frame clones, some missing. Of about 900,000 clones in the sample, roughly 17% are singletons; the top ten hold 0.023%. V was clipped by 3 bases and J by 2 bases, with 14 bases between them. The CDR3 is 15 amino acids. Germline-derived CDR1 and CDR2 are SGDLS and YYNGEE. This clone was detected only a few times. Its antigen is currently unknown. The chain joins TRBV9 to TRBJ1-2; D is unclear. The sequenced sample consisted of naive CD4+ T cells from blood. The receptor was derived from a woman aged 18-30 years in good health. The CDR3 sequence is CASSAGSDGNYGYTF. CDR3 nucleotides: TGTGCCAGCAGCGCAGGATCGGACGGAAACTATGGCTACACCTTC.